The rows below give T cell receptor beta chains drawn from one sample of a study of long-term antiretroviral therapy in people with HIV. Assay: immunoSEQ multiplex PCR; the TCRdb copy retains only in-frame clones and omits some. The data hold around 15,000 clones, with around 94% observed a single time. The sample here was unsorted PBMCs, taken 6.4 years after starting antiretroviral therapy. These receptors were obtained from a woman in her 50s with HIV. The conserved cysteine and the conserved F or W are not part of the CDR3 here. Each record gives: clone size, V gene, D gene, CDR3 protein. D genes are given only for firm matches. Some rows have no size entry. The others give once, few or many, or a class for an expanded clone.

>-|TRBV27|-
ASSFKMGRPQH
>-|TRBV2|TRBD1
ASSVWTGRGGNEQF
>-|TRBV6-5|-
AVGTASSYEQY
>-|TRBV7-2|-
ASTAGDVRETQY
>-|TRBV9|TRBD1
ASSVSGQGNQPQH
>-|TRBV5-5|-
ASSLGARDQPQH
>-|TRBV7-2|-
ASSLGPNYGYT
>-|TRBV6-5|TRBD2
ASSYSSAGDFYEQY
>-|TRBV5-1|-
ASSFEGGNTGELF
>-|TRBV18|TRBD2
ASSPTSGALSYEQY
>-|TRBV28|-
ASSLLTDFGSH
>-|TRBV29-1|-
SVARGNTEAF
>once|TRBV6-6|-
ASSPRRADNEQF
>-|TRBV19|-
ASRLGPYNEQF
>-|TRBV5-1|TRBD2
ASSSGLAGFTGELF
>-|TRBV6-5|-
ASRPGPHDEAF
>-|TRBV28|-
ASSLWLSGGDEDGNIQY
>-|TRBV20-1|-
SAVGGGKLF
>-|TRBV28|TRBD1
ASSLQGGNYGYT
>-|TRBV2|-
ASNIPSEAF
>-|TRBV6-1|TRBD1
ASSKTGGSADEQY
>once|TRBV19|TRBD1
ASSIEGQGYQPQH
>-|TRBV6-5|TRBD1
ASSSGQGGETQY
>-|TRBV4-2|-
ASSRNTGQQETQY
>-|TRBV7-9|-
ASSAVWLTDTQY
>-|TRBV19|-
ASSISMNTEAF
>once|TRBV21-1|-
ASSVRDGSYEQY
>-|TRBV5-1|-
ASSLTGGPPYNEQF
>-|TRBV19|-
ASMREWTGELF
>-|TRBV10-3|-
AISETGNNEKLF
>-|TRBV25-1|TRBD2
ASSPRGTSAYNEQF
>-|TRBV6-5|-
ASSHLGTSYEQY
>-|TRBV5-5|-
ASSLSSPETQY
>-|TRBV6-6|-
ASSYQPAETDTQY
>-|TRBV2|TRBD1
ASNGQGAAQPQH
>-|TRBV6-1|TRBD1
ASSELGDRGIDQPQH
>-|TRBV27|-
ASGRTDQETQY
>-|TRBV6-1|-
ASSEDRINTEAF
>-|TRBV5-1|-
ASSALRGAGSTDTQY
>-|TRBV5-1|-
ASSLAHETYEQY
>-|TRBV6-5|-
ASTPGVQGYEAF